This entry concerns a single TCR beta chain. Sequencing used immunoSEQ multiplex PCR; TCRdb keeps in-frame clones, though not all of them. The sample records tens of thousands of clones, about 90% being singletons. Trimming stripped 2 bases from V and 4 bases from J, with 14 bases between. CDR3 length: 14 residues. CDR1 is SQVTM and CDR2 is ANQGSEA in the germline V gene. This entry belongs to a study of technical replicates of blood from several donors. The sequenced sample consisted of T cells isolated from PBMCs. The chain employs TRBV29-1 and TRBJ1-2; possibly TRBD1 for D (5 bases). The source of this sequence is a human donor in good health. Some clones in this sample may be carry-over from other donors' samples. The CDR3 DNA reads as TGCAGCGTTGAAAACCAGGGTCGGGCCTATGGCTACACCTTC. This gives the protein CSVENQGRAYGYTF.